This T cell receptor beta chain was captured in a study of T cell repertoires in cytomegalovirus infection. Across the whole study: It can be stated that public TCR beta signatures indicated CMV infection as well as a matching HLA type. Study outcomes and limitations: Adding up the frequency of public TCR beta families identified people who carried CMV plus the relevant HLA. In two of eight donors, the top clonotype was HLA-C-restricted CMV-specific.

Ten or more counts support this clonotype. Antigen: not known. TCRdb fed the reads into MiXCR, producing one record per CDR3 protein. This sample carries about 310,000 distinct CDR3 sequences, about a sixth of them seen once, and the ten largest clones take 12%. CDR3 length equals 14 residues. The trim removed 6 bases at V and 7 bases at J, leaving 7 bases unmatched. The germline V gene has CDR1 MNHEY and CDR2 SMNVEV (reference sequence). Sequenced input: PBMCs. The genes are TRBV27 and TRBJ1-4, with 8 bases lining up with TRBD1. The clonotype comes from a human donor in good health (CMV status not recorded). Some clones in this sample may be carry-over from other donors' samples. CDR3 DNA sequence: TGTGCCAGCAGACCAACAGGGGGGCGTGAAAAACTGTTTTTT. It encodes CASRPTGGREKLFF.